Shown below are 5 T cell receptor beta chains from a single sample sequenced in a study of T cells in Graves' hyperthyroidism and ophthalmopathy. The source material, RNA transcripts, was used to amplify TCR beta CDR3 regions. Initially, a first-round RT-PCR of the TCR CDR3 employed the HTBI primer set. MiXCR, run by TCRdb on the multiplex PCR reads, gives a single entry per CDR3 protein. The sample lists approximately 640,000 distinct CDR3 sequences, 45% seen once, with about 7% in the top ten. Specimen: peripheral blood or thyroid tissue (not recorded which). Receptors originate from an adult man with Graves' disease, either hyperthyroidism or ophthalmopathy (not recorded which).

This clonotype was seen a single time. The missing conserved phenylalanine or tryptophan at the end of this CDR3 makes a read error likely. This chain uses TRBV5-1 with TRBJ2-7; D could derive from TRBD1 or TRBD2 (6 bases each). Germline assignment: CDR1 SGHRS and CDR2 YFSETQ. The CDR3 contains 14 residues. V was pared by 2 bases and J by 4 bases, with 13 bases between. This chain's CDR3 is CASSLGGTVYEQYY. CDR3 in DNA: TGCGCCAGCAGCTTAGGGGGGACCGTATACGAGCAGTACTAC.

There are many counts of this clonotype. The chain recombines TRBV7-9 with TRBJ1-1; D ambiguous. The germline CDR1 and CDR2 sequences are SEHNR and FQNEAQ (reference sequence). The length of the CDR3 is 15 residues. V was clipped by 5 bases and J by 4 bases, with 17 bases between them. CDR3 DNA sequence: TGTGCCAGCAGCCCAGGTTCTCTTCAGAGCACTGAAGCTTTCTTT. Amino acid sequence: CASSPGSLQSTEAFF.

This clonotype was counted many times. The rearrangement joins TRBV7-9 to TRBJ2-6; 7 positions match TRBD1. V trimming: 0 bases; J trimming: 0 bases; junction bases outside the gene matches: 5. CDR1 and CDR2 (germline): SEHNR, FQNEAQ (reference sequence). This CDR3 is built from 18 residues. The CDR3 region is CASSLAVWTGSGANVLTF. In DNA, the CDR3 is TGTGCCAGCAGCTTAGCGGTTTGGACAGGCTCTGGGGCCAACGTCCTGACTTTC.

V and J are TRBV28 and TRBJ1-5; a weak D match, TRBD1 (5 bases). This CDR3 has 15 residues. The V and J ends lost 5 bases and 4 bases respectively, with 15 bases between them. CDR1 MDHEN and CDR2 SYDVKM come from the germline V gene. The CDR3 reads CASSLTGTKNQPQHF. The CDR3 coding sequence is TGTGCCAGCAGTCTGACCGGGACGAAGAATCAGCCCCAGCATTTT. Variable domain in full (rest from reference TRBV28 and TRBJ1-5): DVKVTQSSRYLVKRTGEKVFLECVQDMDHENMFWYRQDPGLGLRLIYFSYDVKMKEKGDIPEGYSVSREKKERFSLILESASTNQTSMYLCASSLTGTKNQPQHFGDGTRLSIL.

The chain uses TRBV7-6 and TRBJ2-7, with D possibly being TRBD1 (6 bases). The length of the CDR3 is 13 residues. Trimming cost V 7 bases and J 4 bases, with 14 bases left between them. Germline V CDR1 and CDR2: SGHVS, FNYEAQ. The CDR3 loop reads CASNRDRRYEQYF. In DNA, the CDR3 is TGTGCCAGCAACAGGGACCGTCGATACGAGCAGTACTTC.